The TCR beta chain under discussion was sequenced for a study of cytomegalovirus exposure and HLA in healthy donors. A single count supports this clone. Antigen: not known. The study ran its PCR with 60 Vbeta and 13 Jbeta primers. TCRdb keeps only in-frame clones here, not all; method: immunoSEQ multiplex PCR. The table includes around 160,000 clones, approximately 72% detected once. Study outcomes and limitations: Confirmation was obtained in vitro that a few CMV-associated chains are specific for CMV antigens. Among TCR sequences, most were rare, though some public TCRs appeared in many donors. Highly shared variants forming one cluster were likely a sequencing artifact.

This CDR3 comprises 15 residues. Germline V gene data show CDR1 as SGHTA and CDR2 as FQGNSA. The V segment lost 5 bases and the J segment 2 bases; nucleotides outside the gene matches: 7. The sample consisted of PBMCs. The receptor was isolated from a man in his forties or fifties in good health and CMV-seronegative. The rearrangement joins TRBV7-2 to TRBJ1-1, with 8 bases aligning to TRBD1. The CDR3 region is CASSPRTGRNTEAFF. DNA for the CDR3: TGTGCCAGCAGCCCCCGGACAGGGAGAAACACTGAAGCTTTCTTT.